This TCR beta chain was retrieved from a study of long-term antiretroviral therapy in people with HIV. Broader study findings: CDR3 length ranges were narrower in HIV repertoires than in controls.

Of note for this clone: As yet, its antigen is unknown.

Treatment for every participant with HIV took place in the United States. This CDR3 spans 14 amino acids. Germline V gene sequence: CDR1 KGHSH, CDR2 LQKENI. The ends were cut back, 1 base at V and 5 bases at J, with 11 bases in the middle. The run of the v3.0 immunoSEQ assay was at survey level. Some clones are missing from TCRdb's copy, which holds only in-frame ones; the method was immunoSEQ multiplex PCR. Of some 29,000 clones in the sample, more than 80% were seen once. The chain recombines TRBV18 with TRBJ1-2; D possibly corresponds to TRBD1 (6 bases). The material was unsorted PBMCs, obtained 3.2 years before starting antiretroviral therapy. This clonotype was obtained from a man between 45 and 60 years old with HIV. CDR3 residues: CASSPQGGTYGYTF. The CDR3 DNA reads as TGTGCCAGCTCACCACAAGGGGGTACTTATGGCTACACCTTC.